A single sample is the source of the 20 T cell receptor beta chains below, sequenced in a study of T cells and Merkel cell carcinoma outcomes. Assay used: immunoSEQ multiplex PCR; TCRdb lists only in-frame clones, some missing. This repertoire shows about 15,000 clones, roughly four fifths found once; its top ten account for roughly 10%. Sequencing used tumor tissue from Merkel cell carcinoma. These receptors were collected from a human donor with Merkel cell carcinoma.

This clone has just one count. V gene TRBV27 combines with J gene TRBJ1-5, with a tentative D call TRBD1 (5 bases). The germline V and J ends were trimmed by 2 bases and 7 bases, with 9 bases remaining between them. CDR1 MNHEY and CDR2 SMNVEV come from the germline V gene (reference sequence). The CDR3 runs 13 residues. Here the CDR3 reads CASSLAGLQPQHF. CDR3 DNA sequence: TGTGCCAGCAGTTTAGCAGGGTTACAGCCCCAGCATTTT.

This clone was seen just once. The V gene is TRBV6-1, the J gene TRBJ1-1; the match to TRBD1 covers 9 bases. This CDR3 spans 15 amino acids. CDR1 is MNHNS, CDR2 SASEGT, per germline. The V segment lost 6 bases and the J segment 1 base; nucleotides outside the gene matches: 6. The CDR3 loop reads CASRAGTGQNTEAFF. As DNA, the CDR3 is TGTGCCAGCAGGGCCGGGACAGGGCAGAACACTGAAGCTTTCTTT.

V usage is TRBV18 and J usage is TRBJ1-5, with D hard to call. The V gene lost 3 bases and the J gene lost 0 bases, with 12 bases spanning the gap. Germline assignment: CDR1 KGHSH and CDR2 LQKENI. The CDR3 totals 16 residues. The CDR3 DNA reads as TGTGCCAGCTCACCCCTCGGAGGGAATAGCAATCAGCCCCAGCATTTT. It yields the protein CASSPLGGNSNQPQHF.

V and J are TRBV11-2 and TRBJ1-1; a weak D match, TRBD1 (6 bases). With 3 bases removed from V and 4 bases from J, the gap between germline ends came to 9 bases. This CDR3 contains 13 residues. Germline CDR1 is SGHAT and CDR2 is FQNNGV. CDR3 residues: CASSFGRGTEAFF. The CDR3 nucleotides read TGTGCCAGCAGCTTTGGCAGGGGCACTGAAGCTTTCTTT.

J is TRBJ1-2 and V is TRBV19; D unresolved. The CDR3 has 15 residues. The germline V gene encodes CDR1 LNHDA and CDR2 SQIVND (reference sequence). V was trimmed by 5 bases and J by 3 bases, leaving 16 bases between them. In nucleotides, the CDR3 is TGTGCCAGTAGTGCCCGAGGGTTTTACTACTATGGCTACACCTTC. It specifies CASSARGFYYYGYTF.

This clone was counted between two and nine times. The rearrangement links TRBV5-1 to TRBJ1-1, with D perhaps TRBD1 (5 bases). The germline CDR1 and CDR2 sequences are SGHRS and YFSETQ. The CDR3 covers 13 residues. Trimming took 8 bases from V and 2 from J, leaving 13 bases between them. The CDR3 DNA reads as TGCGCCAGTAGGCGGGGGGTCAACACTGAAGCTTTCTTT. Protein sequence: CASRRGVNTEAFF.

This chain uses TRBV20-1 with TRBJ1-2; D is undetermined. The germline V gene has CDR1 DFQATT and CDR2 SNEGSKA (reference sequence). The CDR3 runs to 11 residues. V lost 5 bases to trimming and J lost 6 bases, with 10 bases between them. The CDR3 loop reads CSAGGRDGYTF. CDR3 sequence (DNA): TGCAGTGCTGGCGGACGGGATGGCTACACCTTC.

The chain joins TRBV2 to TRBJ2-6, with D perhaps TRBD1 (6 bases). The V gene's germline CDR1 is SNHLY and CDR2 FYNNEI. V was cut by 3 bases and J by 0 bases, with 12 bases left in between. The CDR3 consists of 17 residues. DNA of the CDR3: TGTGCCAGCAGTGAGGCAGGGGCCCCCTCTGGGGCCAACGTCCTGACTTTC. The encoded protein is CASSEAGAPSGANVLTF.

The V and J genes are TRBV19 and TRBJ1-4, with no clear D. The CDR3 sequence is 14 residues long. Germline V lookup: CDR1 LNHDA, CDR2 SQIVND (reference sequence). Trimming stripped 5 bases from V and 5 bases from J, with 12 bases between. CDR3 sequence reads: CASSGEEWNEKLFF. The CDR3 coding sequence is TGTGCCAGTAGTGGCGAGGAGTGGAATGAAAAACTGTTTTTT.

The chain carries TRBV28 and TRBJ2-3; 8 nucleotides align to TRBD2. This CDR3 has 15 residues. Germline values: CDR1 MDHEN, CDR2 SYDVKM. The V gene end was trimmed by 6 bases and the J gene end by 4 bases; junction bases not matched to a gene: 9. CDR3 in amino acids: CASSSKRESADTQYF. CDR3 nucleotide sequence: TGTGCCAGCAGCTCAAAGCGGGAGTCCGCAGATACGCAGTATTTT.

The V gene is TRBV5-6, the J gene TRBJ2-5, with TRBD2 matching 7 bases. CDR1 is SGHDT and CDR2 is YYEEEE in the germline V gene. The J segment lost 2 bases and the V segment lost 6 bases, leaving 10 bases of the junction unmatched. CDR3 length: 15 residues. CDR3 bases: TGTGCCAGCAAACCTAGCGGAGAAGTACAAGAGACCCAGTACTTC. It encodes CASKPSGEVQETQYF. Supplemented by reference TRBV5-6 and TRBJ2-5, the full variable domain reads DAGVTQSPTHLIKTRGQQVTLRCSPKSGHDTVSWYQQALGQGPQFIFQYYEEEERQRGNFPDRFSGHQFPNYSSELNVNALLLGDSALYLCASKPSGEVQETQYFGPGTRLLVL.

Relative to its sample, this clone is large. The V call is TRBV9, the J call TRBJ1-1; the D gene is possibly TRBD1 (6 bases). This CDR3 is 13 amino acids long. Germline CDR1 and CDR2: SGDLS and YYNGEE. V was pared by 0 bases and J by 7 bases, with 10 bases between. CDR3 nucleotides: TGTGCCAGCAGCGTAGAAGGGGGAAGTGAAGCTTTCTTT. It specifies CASSVEGGSEAFF.

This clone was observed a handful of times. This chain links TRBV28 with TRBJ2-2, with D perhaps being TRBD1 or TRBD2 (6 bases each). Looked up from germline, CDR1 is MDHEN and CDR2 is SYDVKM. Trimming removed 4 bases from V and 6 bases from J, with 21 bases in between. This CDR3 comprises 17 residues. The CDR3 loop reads CASSSGGDYKGAGELFF. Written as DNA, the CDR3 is TGTGCCAGCAGTTCCGGGGGCGACTACAAAGGCGCCGGGGAGCTGTTTTTT. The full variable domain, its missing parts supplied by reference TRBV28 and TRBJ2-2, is DVKVTQSSRYLVKRTGEKVFLECVQDMDHENMFWYRQDPGLGLRLIYFSYDVKMKEKGDIPEGYSVSREKKERFSLILESASTNQTSMYLCASSSGGDYKGAGELFFGEGSRLTVL.

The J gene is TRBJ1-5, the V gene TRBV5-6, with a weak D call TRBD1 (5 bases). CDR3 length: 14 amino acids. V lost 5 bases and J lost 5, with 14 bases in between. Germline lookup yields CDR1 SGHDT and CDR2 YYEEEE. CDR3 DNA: TGTGCCAGCAGACAACACGGGGCCGATCAGCCCCAGCATTTT. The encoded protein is CASRQHGADQPQHF.

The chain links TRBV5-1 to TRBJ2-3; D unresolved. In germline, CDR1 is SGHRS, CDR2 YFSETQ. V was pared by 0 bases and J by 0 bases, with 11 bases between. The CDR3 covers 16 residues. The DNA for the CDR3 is TGCGCCAGCAGCTTGGCCGGGTTTTTAAGCACAGATACGCAGTATTTT. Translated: CASSLAGFLSTDTQYF.

The CDR3 protein is CASSNVPRAQYF. DNA for the CDR3: TGTGCCAGCAGTAACGTCCCCCGGGCGCAGTATTTT. The gene calls are TRBV6-6 and TRBJ2-3; no clear D. Trimming shortened V by 5 bases and J by 10 bases, and 13 bases separated the two germline ends. The CDR3 contains 12 residues. Germline CDR1 reads MNHNY; CDR2 reads SVGAGI (reference sequence).

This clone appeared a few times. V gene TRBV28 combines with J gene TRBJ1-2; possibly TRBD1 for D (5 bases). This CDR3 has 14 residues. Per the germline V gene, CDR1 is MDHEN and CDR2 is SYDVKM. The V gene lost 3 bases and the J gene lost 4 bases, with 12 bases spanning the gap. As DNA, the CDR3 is TGTGCCAGCAGTTTTCCAGGGTTTCTCTATGGCTACACCTTC. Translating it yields CASSFPGFLYGYTF.

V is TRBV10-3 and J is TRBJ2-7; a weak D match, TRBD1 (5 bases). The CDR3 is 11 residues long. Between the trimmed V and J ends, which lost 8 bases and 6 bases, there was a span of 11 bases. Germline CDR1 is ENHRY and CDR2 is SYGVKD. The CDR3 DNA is TGTGCCATCTCACGACAGAGCGAGCAGTACTTC. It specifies CAISRQSEQYF.

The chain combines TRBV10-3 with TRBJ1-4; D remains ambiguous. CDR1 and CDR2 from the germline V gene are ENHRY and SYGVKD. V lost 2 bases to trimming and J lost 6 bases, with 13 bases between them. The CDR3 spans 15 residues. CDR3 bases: TGTGCCATCAGTGAGAGGGCAGAACGGGATGAAAAACTGTTTTTT. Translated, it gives CAISERAERDEKLFF.

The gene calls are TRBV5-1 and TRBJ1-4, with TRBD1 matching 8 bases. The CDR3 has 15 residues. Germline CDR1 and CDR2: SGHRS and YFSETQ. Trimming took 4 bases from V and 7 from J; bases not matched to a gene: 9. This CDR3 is CASSELGTGGEKLFF. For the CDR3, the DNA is TGCGCCAGCAGCGAACTCGGGACAGGTGGTGAAAAACTGTTTTTT.